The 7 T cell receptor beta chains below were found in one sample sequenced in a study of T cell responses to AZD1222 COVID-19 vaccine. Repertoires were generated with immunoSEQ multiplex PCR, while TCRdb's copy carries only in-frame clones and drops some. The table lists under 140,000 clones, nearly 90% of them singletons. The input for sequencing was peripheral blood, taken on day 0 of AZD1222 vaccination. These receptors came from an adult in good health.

The DNA of the CDR3 is TGTGCCAGCCGCCTGGGACGGGGATACGAGCAGTACTTC. Translation: CASRLGRGYEQYF. The gene calls are TRBV27 and TRBJ2-7, with D perhaps being TRBD1 or TRBD2 (5 bases each). This CDR3 is 13 amino acids long. The germline V and J ends were trimmed by 8 bases and 4 bases, with 15 bases remaining between them. From germline, CDR1 is MNHEY and CDR2 SMNVEV (reference sequence).

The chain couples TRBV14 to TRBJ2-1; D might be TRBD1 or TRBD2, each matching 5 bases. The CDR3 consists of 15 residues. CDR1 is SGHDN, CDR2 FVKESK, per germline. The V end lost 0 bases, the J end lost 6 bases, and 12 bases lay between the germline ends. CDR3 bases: TGTGCCAGCAGCCAAGATGGGACCCAGAGCAATGAGCAGTTCTTC. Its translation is CASSQDGTQSNEQFF.

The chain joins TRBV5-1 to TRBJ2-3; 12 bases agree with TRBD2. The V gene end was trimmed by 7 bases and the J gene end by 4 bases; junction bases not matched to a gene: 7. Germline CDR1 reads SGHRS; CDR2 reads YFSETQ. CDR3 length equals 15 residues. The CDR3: CASGGTSGRSDTQYF. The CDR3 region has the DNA TGCGCCAGCGGGGGGACTAGCGGGCGCTCAGATACGCAGTATTTT. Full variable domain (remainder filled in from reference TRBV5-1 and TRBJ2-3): KAGVTQTPRYLIKTRGQQVTLSCSPISGHRSVSWYQQTPGQGLQFLFEYFSETQRNKGNFPGRFSGRQFSNSRSEMNVSTLELGDSALYLCASGGTSGRSDTQYFGPGTRLTVL.

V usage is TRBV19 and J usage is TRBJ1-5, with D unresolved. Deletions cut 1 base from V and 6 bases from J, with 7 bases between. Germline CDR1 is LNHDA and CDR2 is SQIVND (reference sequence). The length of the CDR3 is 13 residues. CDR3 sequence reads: CASSIVRGQPQHF. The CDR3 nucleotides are TGTGCCAGTAGTATAGTAAGAGGTCAGCCCCAGCATTTT.

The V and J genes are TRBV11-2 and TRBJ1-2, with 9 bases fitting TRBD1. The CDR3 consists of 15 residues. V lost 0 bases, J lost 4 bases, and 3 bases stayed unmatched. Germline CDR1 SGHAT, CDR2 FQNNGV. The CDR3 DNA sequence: TGTGCCAGCAGCTTAGATTGGGACAGGGTCTATGGCTACACCTTC. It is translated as CASSLDWDRVYGYTF.

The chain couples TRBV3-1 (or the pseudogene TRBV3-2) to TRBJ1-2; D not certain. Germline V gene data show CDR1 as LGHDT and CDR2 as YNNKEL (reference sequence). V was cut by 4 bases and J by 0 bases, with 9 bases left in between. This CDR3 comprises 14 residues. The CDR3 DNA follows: TGTGCCAGCAGCCTCATGTCGGCTAACTATGGCTACACCTTC. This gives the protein CASSLMSANYGYTF.

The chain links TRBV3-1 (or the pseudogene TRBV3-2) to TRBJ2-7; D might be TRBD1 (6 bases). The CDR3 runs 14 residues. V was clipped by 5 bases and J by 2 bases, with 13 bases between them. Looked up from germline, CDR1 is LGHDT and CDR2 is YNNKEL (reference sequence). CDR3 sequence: CASSAEWGPYEQYF. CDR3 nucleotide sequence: TGTGCCAGCAGCGCGGAGTGGGGGCCCTACGAGCAGTACTTC.